The present TCR beta chain was sequenced within a study of human T cells and chemical hapten exposure. The time point denotes: patch test 3, about 24 weeks after DPC sensitization. Indicated treatment: therapeutic diphenylcyclopropenone sensitization with weekly scalp DPC. At patch-test visits, sampling came before the patch test. Via MiXCR, TCRdb re-called the RACE reads, giving one row per CDR3 protein. The data contain under 130,000 distinct CDR3 sequences, less than 35% of them seen just once; the ten biggest clones take up around 2.5%. Trimming took off 0 bases at V and 4 bases at J, with 10 bases between the two ends. CDR1 LGHNA and CDR2 YNFKEQ come from the germline V gene. The length of the CDR3 is 15 residues.

The genes are TRBV4-2 and TRBJ1-5; tentatively, D is TRBD1 (6 bases). The specimen comprised whole blood, sampled in connection with sensitization to the hapten diphenylcyclopropenone (DPC). The clonotype originates from a middle-aged man with alopecia areata. Some clones in this sample may be carry-over from other donors' samples. CDR3 nucleotides: TGTGCCAGCAGCCAAGATCGGGGGGCTAATCAGCCCCAGCATTTT. This translates into CASSQDRGANQPQHF.